This T cell receptor beta chain was identified in a study of immune evolution from preneoplasia to lung adenocarcinoma. Per the germline V gene, CDR1 is KGHSH and CDR2 is LQKENI. Trimming at V came to 8 bases and at J to 0 bases, leaving 5 bases not matched to a gene. The CDR3 contains 15 residues. Measured with immunoSEQ multiplex PCR; TCRdb has only the in-frame clones, and not every one. The sample has more than 8,000 clones; around four fifths are singletons. Macro-dissection enriched premalignant or tumor cells before nucleic acid extraction. The chain has TRBV18 and TRBJ1-1; 11 bases agree with TRBD1. The specimen sequenced was FFPE minimally invasive lung adenocarcinoma tissue. The clonotype originates from a person aged 70 to 85 with lung adenocarcinoma. Some clones in this sample may be carry-over from other donors' samples. The CDR3 coding sequence is TGTGCCAGCCGCGGACAGGGGGCGATGAACACTGAAGCTTTCTTT. Its translation: CASRGQGAMNTEAFF.